Listed here are 27 T cell receptor beta chains from one sample, sequenced in a study of T-cell reconstitution after alpha-beta-depleted transplantation in children (TCRdb year 2016). Receptors were amplified or captured by PCR. Sequencer: Illumina HiSeq 2500. Molecular barcoding was employed in the preparation of TCR libraries, with unique molecular identifiers being used to normalize TCRbeta repertoire quantification. TCRdb itself trimmed the public reads at Q25 with fastp, ran MiXCR and retained productive beta chains. Rows are combined by CDR3 protein, so each entry shows the most common genes and DNA. In this sample the table shows about 980,000 distinct CDR3 sequences, about 26% of which occur a single time. 28% of the sample is held by the ten biggest clonotypes. The meaning of the sample's treatment or condition label: allogeneic hematopoietic cell transplantation with graft depleted of TCRalphabeta T cells and CD19 B cells.

The specimen comprised PBMCs, mostly from graft donor cells, sampled 360 days after TCRalphabeta/CD19-depleted stem cell transplant. The receptors stem from a boy under two years old who had a stem cell transplant for SCID, so the T cells may come from the graft donor.

This clonotype was found a few times. V and J are TRBV28 and TRBJ2-7; 11 bases are a match to TRBD2. Per the germline V gene, CDR1 is MDHEN and CDR2 is SYDVKM. J was trimmed by 0 bases and V by 3 bases; bases with no gene match: 7. The CDR3 is 17 amino acids. CDR3 loop: CASSLGVAGGFSYEQYF. In DNA, the CDR3 is TGTGCCAGCAGTTTGGGGGTAGCGGGGGGGTTCTCCTACGAGCAGTACTTC.

The chain employs TRBV5-5 and TRBJ2-1; TRBD1 might be the D (5 bases). The V gene's germline CDR1 is SGHKS and CDR2 YYEKEE (reference sequence). Trimming stripped 0 bases from V and 4 bases from J, with 17 bases between. The CDR3 is 17 residues long. This CDR3 reads CASSLDGRDRGYNEQFF. CDR3 DNA: TGTGCCAGCAGCTTGGACGGCAGGGATAGGGGTTACAATGAGCAGTTCTTC.

In its sample, this clonotype was seen a few times. The chain joins TRBV18 to TRBJ2-7; D perhaps matches TRBD2 (5 bases). The CDR3 is 15 amino acids. The ends were cut back, 2 bases at V and 0 bases at J, with 11 bases in the middle. Per germline, CDR1 KGHSH and CDR2 LQKENI. The CDR3 is CASSPSGFSSYEQYF. The CDR3 region has the DNA TGTGCCAGCTCACCATCGGGATTTTCCTCCTACGAGCAGTACTTC. Looking up the rest from reference TRBV18 and TRBJ2-7 gives the full variable domain: NAGVMQNPRHLVRRRGQEARLRCSPMKGHSHVYWYRQLPEEGLKFMVYLQKENIIDESGMPKERFSAEFPKEGPSILRIQQVVRGDSAAYFCASSPSGFSSYEQYFGPGTRLTVT.

This clonotype has only a few counts. V is TRBV5-1 and J is TRBJ2-3, with 10 bases fitting TRBD2. V trimming: 5 bases; J trimming: 3 bases; junction bases outside the gene matches: 12. CDR1 is SGHRS, CDR2 YFSETQ, per germline. The CDR3 is made up of 17 amino acids. The chain's CDR3 is CASRPRPSGGETDTQYF. In DNA form, the CDR3 reads TGCGCCAGCAGACCACGACCTAGCGGGGGAGAAACAGATACGCAGTATTTT.

The gene calls are TRBV4-2 and TRBJ2-1; the D call may be TRBD1 or TRBD2 (6 bases each). The CDR3 totals 15 residues. With 3 bases removed from V and 6 bases from J, the gap between germline ends came to 15 bases. Germline V gene sequence: CDR1 LGHNA, CDR2 YNFKEQ. In DNA, the CDR3 is TGTGCCAGCAGCCACCGGGGGCCACTCCGCAATGAGCAGTTCTTC. Translation: CASSHRGPLRNEQFF.

The count of this clonotype is one. The chain is built from TRBV5-1 and TRBJ2-3; D tentatively reads TRBD1 or TRBD2 (5 bases each). Trimming pared 4 bases from V and 4 bases from J, leaving 19 bases between. There are 16 residues in the CDR3. CDR1 and CDR2 (germline): SGHRS, YFSETQ. Here the CDR3 DNA reads TGCGCCAGCAGCCTACCCGGGACCCATGGGGCAGATACGCAGTATTTT. It yields the protein CASSLPGTHGADTQYF.

The table lists this clonotype with a few counts. The chain employs TRBV12-3 or TRBV12-4 and TRBJ2-3; TRBD2 agrees at 8 bases. The CDR3 is made up of 16 amino acids. Unmatched junction bases numbered 12, after V lost 6 bases and J lost 4 bases. The CDR3 spells CASSPGGLGGADTQYF. The CDR3 DNA sequence: TGTGCCAGCAGCCCTGGAGGTCTCGGGGGGGCAGATACGCAGTATTTT.

The rearrangement joins TRBV12-3 or TRBV12-4 to TRBJ1-5; D remains ambiguous. Trimming pared 5 bases from V and 6 bases from J, leaving 17 bases between. The CDR3 runs 15 residues. This chain's CDR3 is CASSRLIQIAQPQHF. The CDR3 nucleotides are TGTGCCAGCAGTCGCCTGATCCAAATTGCTCAGCCCCAGCATTTT.

This chain joins TRBV6-5 and TRBJ2-3; no clear D. This CDR3 has 15 residues. The germline CDR1 and CDR2 sequences are MNHEY and SVGAGI. Trimming shortened V by 4 bases and J by 1 base, and 12 bases separated the two germline ends. CDR3 nucleotides: TGTGCCAGCAGTTCTTCCCAACTCCGCACAGATACGCAGTATTTT. Translating it yields CASSSSQLRTDTQYF.

The count of this clonotype is one. The genes are TRBV2 and TRBJ2-7; D might be TRBD2 (5 bases). Germline values: CDR1 SNHLY, CDR2 FYNNEI. V lost 6 bases and J 10 bases, leaving 16 bases between the germline ends. This CDR3 comprises 12 residues. CDR3 nucleotides: TGTGCCAGCAGCTCTCTCTTTAGCGAACAGTACTTC. It yields the protein CASSSLFSEQYF.

This clonotype was observed a handful of times. A read error may be the cause here, since a much bigger clone is one base away. This chain connects TRBV12-3 or TRBV12-4 to TRBJ1-1; no clear D. The ends were cut back, 3 bases at V and 3 bases at J, with 8 bases in the middle. This CDR3 contains 13 residues. CDR3 sequence reads: CASSFRLDTEAFF. The CDR3 DNA is TGTGCCAGCAGTTTTCGGTTGGACACTGAAGCTTTCTTT.

This clonotype was seen repeatedly, ten times or more. The chain employs TRBV20-1 and TRBJ2-1, with D unclear. Per the germline V gene, CDR1 is DFQATT and CDR2 is SNEGSKA (reference sequence). CDR3 size: 17 residues. The V end was cut by 3 bases, the J end by 0 bases, with 18 bases between. The CDR3, as DNA: TGCAGTGCTAGCTCTCAGGCTCTTTGGGGCTCCTACAATGAGCAGTTCTTC. Translating it yields CSASSQALWGSYNEQFF.

The chain is built from TRBV20-1 and TRBJ2-7; D is undetermined. Germline V gives CDR1 DFQATT, CDR2 SNEGSKA (reference sequence). CDR3 length: 13 amino acids. V dropped 3 bases and J dropped 2 bases, with 11 bases sitting between them. The CDR3, as DNA: TGCAGTGCTAGGATCCCACTAACCTACGAGCAGTACTTC. Protein: CSARIPLTYEQYF.

The chain has TRBV7-2 and TRBJ2-5; 14 bases line up with TRBD2. There are 17 residues in the CDR3. The V gene's germline CDR1 is SGHTA and CDR2 FQGNSA. With V trimmed by 1 base and J by 2 bases, 3 bases remained unmatched. The CDR3 nucleotides are TGTGCCAGCAGCTTAGGGGGACTAGCGGGGGTACAAGAGACCCAGTACTTC. Its protein product is CASSLGGLAGVQETQYF.

V gene TRBV5-4 combines with J gene TRBJ2-1, with no clear D. From germline, CDR1 is SGHNT and CDR2 YYREEE (reference sequence). V lost 0 bases to trimming and J lost 11 bases, with 15 bases between them. This CDR3 comprises 14 residues. The CDR3 sequence is CASSLDPHPAKQFF. As DNA, the CDR3 is TGTGCCAGCAGCTTGGATCCCCACCCGGCGAAGCAGTTCTTC. Drawing the rest from reference TRBV5-4 and TRBJ2-1, the complete variable domain is ETGVTQSPTHLIKTRGQQVTLRCSSQSGHNTVSWYQQALGQGPQFIFQYYREEENGRGNFPPRFSGLQFPNYSSELNVNALELDDSALYLCASSLDPHPAKQFFGPGTRLTVL.

This clonotype was observed a handful of times. The V gene is TRBV20-1, the J gene TRBJ2-1; tentative D call: TRBD2 (5 bases). Deletions cut 4 bases from V and 1 base from J, with 14 bases between. This CDR3 contains 15 residues. Germline loops: CDR1 DFQATT, CDR2 SNEGSKA (reference sequence). In DNA form, the CDR3 reads TGCAGTGCTAACAAACTAGGAAGGTCCTACAATGAGCAGTTCTTC. Its translation: CSANKLGRSYNEQFF.

The chain combines TRBV6-1 with TRBJ2-3; 9 nucleotides align to TRBD2. The CDR3 has 18 residues. The V segment lost 8 bases and the J segment 2 bases; nucleotides outside the gene matches: 17. Germline loops: CDR1 MNHNS, CDR2 SASEGT. The CDR3: CASAGSSGAHVSTDTQYF. DNA of the CDR3: TGTGCCAGCGCTGGCTCTAGCGGGGCCCACGTATCCACAGATACGCAGTATTTT.

This clonotype turned up a few times. The CDR3 DNA is TGTGCCAGCAGTTCCATACGCGGTTACGAGCAGTACTTC. The encoded protein is CASSSIRGYEQYF. V usage is TRBV27 and J usage is TRBJ2-7; D gene uncertain. The CDR3 loop spans 13 amino acids. V shed 4 bases and J shed 4 bases, with 11 bases lying between them. Germline values: CDR1 MNHEY, CDR2 SMNVEV (reference sequence).

V gene TRBV28 combines with J gene TRBJ1-5, with D hard to call. Between the trimmed V and J ends, which lost 1 base and 4 bases, there was a span of 8 bases. The CDR3 extends over 14 amino acids. From germline, CDR1 is MDHEN and CDR2 SYDVKM. For the CDR3, the DNA is TGTGCCAGCAGTTTATTCGGGAGAAATCAGCCCCAGCATTTT. Amino acids: CASSLFGRNQPQHF. Variable domain in full (rest from reference TRBV28 and TRBJ1-5): DVKVTQSSRYLVKRTGEKVFLECVQDMDHENMFWYRQDPGLGLRLIYFSYDVKMKEKGDIPEGYSVSREKKERFSLILESASTNQTSMYLCASSLFGRNQPQHFGDGTRLSIL.

This chain links TRBV20-1 with TRBJ2-1; 7 bases match TRBD2. Trimming took 3 bases from V and 7 from J; bases not matched to a gene: 6. The CDR3 runs 13 residues. In germline, CDR1 is DFQATT, CDR2 SNEGSKA (reference sequence). CDR3 nucleotide sequence: TGCAGTGCTAGCGTGGGGGGGTGGAATGAGCAGTTCTTC. As protein: CSASVGGWNEQFF.

This clonotype was recorded many times. The chain links TRBV9 to TRBJ2-1; D gene ambiguous. Between the trimmed V and J ends, which lost 4 bases and 9 bases, there was a span of 11 bases. Germline V CDR1 and CDR2: SGDLS, YYNGEE. The length of the CDR3 is 12 residues. The CDR3 sequence is CASSSPAGEQFF. Here the CDR3 DNA reads TGTGCCAGCAGCTCCCCAGCAGGTGAGCAGTTCTTC.

This clonotype was counted only a few times. This chain joins TRBV9 and TRBJ2-3; D unclear. CDR1 is SGDLS, CDR2 YYNGEE, per germline. CDR3 length equals 13 residues. V shed 1 base and J shed 6 bases, with 9 bases lying between them. The CDR3 bases are TGTGCCAGCAGCGTATATCTTGGGGATACGCAGTATTTT. It is translated as CASSVYLGDTQYF.

The chain is built from TRBV12-3 or TRBV12-4 and TRBJ2-2; D is undetermined. The CDR3 is made up of 16 amino acids. V lost 5 bases and J 4 bases, leaving 17 bases between the germline ends. The CDR3, as DNA: TGTGCCAGCAGTCCCCTTTCAACGTTTCGCACCGGGGAGCTGTTTTTT. It yields the protein CASSPLSTFRTGELFF.

V gene TRBV5-1 combines with J gene TRBJ2-1; 7 bases line up with TRBD1. V trimming: 7 bases; J trimming: 10 bases; junction bases outside the gene matches: 17. In germline, CDR1 is SGHRS, CDR2 YFSETQ. The length of the CDR3 is 15 residues. CDR3 bases: TGCGCCAGCTCGACGTACAGGGGTACCGAGGAGGAGCAGTTCTTC. It yields the protein CASSTYRGTEEEQFF.

The chain uses TRBV4-1 and TRBJ1-1; D unresolved. Trimming shortened V by 2 bases and J by 1 base, and 8 bases separated the two germline ends. Germline V gene lookup returns CDR1 MGHRA and CDR2 YSYEKL. The CDR3 consists of 14 residues. The CDR3 here is CASSQYLRNTEAFF. The CDR3 DNA follows: TGCGCCAGCAGCCAATATCTCAGGAACACTGAAGCTTTCTTT.

V gene TRBV5-1 combines with J gene TRBJ2-1, with 7 positions matching TRBD2. The CDR3 loop spans 16 amino acids. Losses at the gene ends were 2 bases for V and 4 bases for J; bases not matched to a gene: 9. Germline V gene data show CDR1 as SGHRS and CDR2 as YFSETQ. The CDR3 protein is CASSFHSTGGYNEQFF. As DNA, the CDR3 is TGCGCCAGCAGCTTTCACTCCACGGGGGGATACAATGAGCAGTTCTTC. Full variable domain (rest looked up from reference TRBV5-1 and TRBJ2-1): KAGVTQTPRYLIKTRGQQVTLSCSPISGHRSVSWYQQTPGQGLQFLFEYFSETQRNKGNFPGRFSGRQFSNSRSEMNVSTLELGDSALYLCASSFHSTGGYNEQFFGPGTRLTVL.

The table lists this clonotype with a few counts. The chain combines TRBV4-3 with TRBJ1-5; TRBD1 matches 7 bases. The CDR3 consists of 15 residues. Germline V gene sequence: CDR1 LGHNA, CDR2 YSLEER. With V trimmed by 8 bases and J by 2 bases, 9 bases remained unmatched. DNA for the CDR3: TGCGCCAGCGGCGAGGGGGCGGTCGGCAATCAGCCCCAGCATTTT. It codes for CASGEGAVGNQPQHF.